This T cell receptor (beta chain) was profiled in a study of T-cell memory formation after mild COVID-19. Study at large: Clustering of TCRs was largely donor specific.

MiXCR was run by TCRdb on the 5' RACE reads, yielding one entry per CDR3 protein. The sample yields about 560,000 distinct CDR3 sequences, about a sixth seen once. Study outcomes and limitations: Clones from the second wave (peaking day 37) had unconfirmed SARS-CoV-2 specificity. Clones that contracted from day 15 to 85 were balanced CD4/CD8, while later expanders leaned CD4+. There were some responding clones in pre-infection memory, which suggested that cross-reactive memory had joined.

This clonotype was seen a few times. Antigen unknown. The sample comprised PBMCs or a T cell subset sorted from them (not recorded which). This TCR came from an adult woman who had mild COVID-19 (a few samples of this study predate the infection). Cell type and time point are not known.

CDR3 sequence (DNA): TGCGCCAGCAGCCAAGCCCGCGGGGCGGGGTTCGGCGAGCAGTACTTC. Amino acids: CASSQARGAGFGEQYF. This sequence joins TRBV4-1 and TRBJ2-7, with D possibly TRBD2 on 6 matching bases. Germline loops: CDR1 MGHRA, CDR2 YSYEKL. V lost 1 base to trimming and J lost 6 bases, with 19 bases between them. CDR3 length: 16 residues.